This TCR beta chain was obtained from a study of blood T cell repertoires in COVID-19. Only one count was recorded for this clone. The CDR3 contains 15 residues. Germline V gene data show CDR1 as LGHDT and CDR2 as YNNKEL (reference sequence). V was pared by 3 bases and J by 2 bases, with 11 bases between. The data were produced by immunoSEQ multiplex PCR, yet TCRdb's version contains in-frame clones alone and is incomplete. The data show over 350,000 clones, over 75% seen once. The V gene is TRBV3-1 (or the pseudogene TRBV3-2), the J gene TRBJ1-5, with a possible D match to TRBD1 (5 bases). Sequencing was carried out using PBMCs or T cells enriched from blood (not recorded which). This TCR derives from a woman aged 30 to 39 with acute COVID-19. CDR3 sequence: CASSQTTVGNQPQHF. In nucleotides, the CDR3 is TGTGCCAGCAGCCAGACGACAGTAGGCAATCAGCCCCAGCATTTT.